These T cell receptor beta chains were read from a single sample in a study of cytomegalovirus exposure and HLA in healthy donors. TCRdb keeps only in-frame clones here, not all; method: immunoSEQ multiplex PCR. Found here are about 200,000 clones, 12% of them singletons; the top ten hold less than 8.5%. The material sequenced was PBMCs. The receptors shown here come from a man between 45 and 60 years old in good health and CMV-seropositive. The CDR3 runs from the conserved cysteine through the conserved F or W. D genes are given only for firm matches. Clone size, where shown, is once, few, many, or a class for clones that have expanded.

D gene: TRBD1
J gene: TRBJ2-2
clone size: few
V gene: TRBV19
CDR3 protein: CASSPGQGTGTGELFF
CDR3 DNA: TGTGCCAGTAGTCCGGGACAGGGAACAGGCACCGGGGAGCTGTTTTTT

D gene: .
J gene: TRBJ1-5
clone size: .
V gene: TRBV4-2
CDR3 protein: CASSQVRSGDNQPQHF
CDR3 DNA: TGTGCCAGCAGCCAAGTACGGTCCGGGGACAATCAGCCCCAGCATTTT

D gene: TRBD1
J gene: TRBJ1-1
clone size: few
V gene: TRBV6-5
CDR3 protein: CASSYSTGKNTEAFF
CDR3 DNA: TGTGCCAGCAGTTACTCGACAGGGAAGAACACTGAAGCTTTCTTT

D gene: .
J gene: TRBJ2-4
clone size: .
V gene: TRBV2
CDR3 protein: CASIPDRAKNIQYF
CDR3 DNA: TGTGCCAGCATTCCCGACAGGGCCAAAAACATTCAGTACTTC

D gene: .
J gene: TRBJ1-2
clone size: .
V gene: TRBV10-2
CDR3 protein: CASSEVTGGYGYTF
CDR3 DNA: TGCGCCAGCAGTGAGGTCACAGGTGGCTATGGCTACACCTTC

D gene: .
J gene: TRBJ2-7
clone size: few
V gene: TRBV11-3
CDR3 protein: CASSSYRDREQYF
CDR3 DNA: TGTGCCAGCAGCTCCTACAGGGATCGGGAGCAGTACTTC

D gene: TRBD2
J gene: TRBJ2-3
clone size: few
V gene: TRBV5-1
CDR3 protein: CASSFRGESTDTQYF
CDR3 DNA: TGCGCCAGCAGCTTTCGGGGGGAGTCAACAGATACGCAGTATTTT

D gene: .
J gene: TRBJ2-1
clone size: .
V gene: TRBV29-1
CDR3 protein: CSVLTWREQFF
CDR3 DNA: TGCAGCGTTTTAACTTGGCGGGAGCAGTTCTTC

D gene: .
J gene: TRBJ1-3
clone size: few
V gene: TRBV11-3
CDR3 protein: CASSRRAGQDSGNTIYF
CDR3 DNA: TGTGCCAGCAGCCGACGGGCAGGACAAGACTCTGGAAACACCATATATTTT

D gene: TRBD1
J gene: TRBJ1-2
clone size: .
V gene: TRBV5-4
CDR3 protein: CASSLARGQGGYTF
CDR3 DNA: TGTGCCAGCAGCTTGGCTCGGGGACAGGGAGGCTACACCTTC

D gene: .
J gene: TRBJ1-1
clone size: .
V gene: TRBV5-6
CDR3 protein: CASSLGGQIRNEAFF
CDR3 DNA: TGTGCCAGCAGCTTGGGCGGACAGATACGTAATGAAGCTTTCTTT

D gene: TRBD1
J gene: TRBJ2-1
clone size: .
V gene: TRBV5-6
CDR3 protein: CASSWTGGNEQFF
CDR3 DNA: TGTGCCAGCAGTTGGACAGGGGGCAATGAGCAGTTCTTC

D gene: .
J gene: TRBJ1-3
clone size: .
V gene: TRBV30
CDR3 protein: CAWGFRESGNNIYF
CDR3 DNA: TGTGCCTGGGGGTTCAGGGAATCTGGAAACAACATATATTTT

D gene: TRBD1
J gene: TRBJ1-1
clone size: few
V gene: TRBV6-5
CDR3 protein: CASSSRGLGTEAFF
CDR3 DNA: TGTGCCAGCAGTTCCAGGGGGCTGGGCACTGAAGCTTTCTTT

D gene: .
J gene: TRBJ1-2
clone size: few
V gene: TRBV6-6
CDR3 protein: CASGGWGYTF
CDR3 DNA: TGTGCCAGCGGGGGCTGGGGCTACACCTTC

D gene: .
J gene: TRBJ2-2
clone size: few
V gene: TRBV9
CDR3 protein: CASSVAFIRDSNTGELFF
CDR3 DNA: TGTGCCAGCAGCGTAGCTTTTATTAGGGACTCCAACACCGGGGAGCTGTTTTTT

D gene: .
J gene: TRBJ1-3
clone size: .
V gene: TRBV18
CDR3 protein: CASSPRFGNSGNTIYF
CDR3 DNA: TGTGCCAGCTCCCCCCGTTTCGGGAACTCTGGAAACACCATATATTTT

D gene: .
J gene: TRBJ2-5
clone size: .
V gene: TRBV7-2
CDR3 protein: CASSRQVWAETQYF
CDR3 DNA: TGTGCCAGCAGCCGACAGGTGTGGGCAGAGACCCAGTACTTC